Each of the 9 T cell receptor beta chains below was sequenced from the same sample in a study of blood T cell repertoires in COVID-19. This table comes from immunoSEQ multiplex PCR, and its TCRdb copy is limited to in-frame clones, with some not included. Of fewer than 250,000 clones in the sample, about 85% are singletons; the top ten hold about 0.93%. The material sequenced was peripheral blood. Receptor source: a man aged 40-49 years with acute or convalescent COVID-19.

The chain carries TRBV6-2 or TRBV6-3 and TRBJ2-7, with D possibly being TRBD1 (6 bases). This CDR3 comprises 12 residues. V dropped 0 bases and J dropped 11 bases, with 11 bases sitting between them. CDR1 and CDR2 (germline): MNHEY, SVGEGT. The CDR3 loop reads CASSYSKQGKYF. CDR3 nucleotides: TGTGCCAGCAGTTACTCGAAACAGGGAAAGTACTTC.

J is TRBJ1-2 and V is TRBV7-9; tentative D call: TRBD1 (5 bases). V was shortened by 5 bases and J by 3 bases, with 10 bases between the two germline ends. Germline loops: CDR1 SEHNR, CDR2 FQNEAQ (reference sequence). The CDR3 sequence is 13 residues long. DNA for the CDR3: TGTGCCAGCAGCCCCCCAGGGTACTATGGCTACACCTTC. Protein product: CASSPPGYYGYTF. Supplemented by reference TRBV7-9 and TRBJ1-2, the full variable domain reads DTGVSQNPRHKITKRGQNVTFRCDPISEHNRLYWYRQTLGQGPEFLTYFQNEAQLEKSRLLSDRFSAERPKGSFSTLEIQRTEQGDSAMYLCASSPPGYYGYTFGSGTRLTVV.

The CDR3, as DNA: TGTGCCAGCAGGGATAGGACAGGGGGCGGGTATGGCTACACCTTC. Amino acids: CASRDRTGGGYGYTF. J is TRBJ1-2 and V is TRBV5-4, with TRBD1 identical over 11 bases. This CDR3 has 15 amino acids. V lost 5 bases and J lost 5; bases outside the gene matches: 8. Germline CDR1 SGHNT, CDR2 YYREEE (reference sequence).

The J gene is TRBJ1-2, the V gene TRBV5-4; tentative D call: TRBD1 (6 bases). Trimming shortened V by 3 bases and J by 1 base, and 13 bases separated the two germline ends. Looked up from germline, CDR1 is SGHNT and CDR2 is YYREEE (reference sequence). This CDR3 is built from 15 residues. CDR3 bases: TGTGCCAGCAGCTCCCCCAAACAGGGTAACTATGGCTACACCTTC. Its protein is CASSSPKQGNYGYTF.

This clone appeared a single time. The chain employs TRBV23-1 and TRBJ1-2; D is perhaps TRBD1 (6 bases). TRBV23-1 is flagged as an ORF with uncertain function. This CDR3 is built from 13 residues. V dropped 4 bases and J dropped 4 bases, with 10 bases sitting between them. This chain's CDR3 is CASSLGQCYGYTF. DNA for the CDR3: TGCGCCAGCAGTCTAGGACAGTGCTATGGCTACACCTTC.

The chain uses TRBV2 and TRBJ2-7; the match to TRBD2 covers 7 bases. V was clipped by 0 bases and J by 0 bases; unmatched bases: 14. Germline-derived CDR1 and CDR2 are SNHLY and FYNNEI. The CDR3 totals 19 residues. The CDR3 region has the DNA TGTGCCAGCAGTGAAGCGCTTGGGCTAGCGGTCGTTAGCTCCTACGAGCAGTACTTC. It is translated as CASSEALGLAVVSSYEQYF.

The chain uses TRBV25-1 and TRBJ2-7; 8 positions match TRBD1. Germline V gene data show CDR1 as MGHDK and CDR2 as SYGVNS. The CDR3 covers 12 residues. After removal of 10 bases from V and 2 bases from J, the junction contained 4 bases not matched to a gene. Here the CDR3 reads CATDRGTYEQYF. The CDR3 region has the DNA TGTGCCACCGACAGGGGCACCTACGAGCAGTACTTC.

In its sample, this clone was seen many times. The J gene is TRBJ1-5, the V gene TRBV24-1; TRBD1 is a possible D gene (5 bases). Per germline, CDR1 KGHDR and CDR2 SFDVKD. The CDR3 runs 13 residues. Trimming shortened V by 3 bases and J by 7 bases, and 9 bases separated the two germline ends. This CDR3 reads CATSDGGEQPQHF. CDR3 sequence (DNA): TGTGCCACCAGTGATGGAGGGGAACAGCCCCAGCATTTT.

The chain links TRBV12-3 or TRBV12-4 to TRBJ1-5, with a possible D match to TRBD1 (5 bases). V gave up 4 bases and J gave up 1 base, with 5 bases separating them. The CDR3 spans 13 residues. CDR3 residues: CASSSGSNQPQHF. Here the CDR3 DNA reads TGTGCCAGCAGTTCAGGGAGCAATCAGCCCCAGCATTTT.